This TCR beta chain was observed in a study of cytotoxic CD8 clonotypes in ibrutinib-treated CLL. V was clipped by 6 bases and J by 2 bases; unmatched bases: 4. CDR1 and CDR2 from the germline V gene are ENHRY and SYGVKD. CDR3 length: 13 amino acids. The assay was immunoSEQ multiplex PCR, and TCRdb's table has in-frame clones only and misses some. In the table there are approximately 340,000 clones, over 55% of which are singletons. About 2 micrograms of genomic DNA, which was extracted from cryopreserved PBMCs, served as the material used for the TCR beta libraries. This chain uses TRBV10-3 with TRBJ2-7, with 7 nucleotides matching TRBD1. This receptor was obtained from a human donor with chronic lymphocytic leukemia. This specimen was PBMCs, taken after 36 months of ibrutinib treatment. CDR3 bases: TGTGCCATCAGGAAACAGGGGACCTACGAGCAGTACTTC. As protein: CAIRKQGTYEQYF.